This T cell receptor beta chain is from a study of blood T cell repertoires in COVID-19 (dated by TCRdb to about 2020). Study-wide context: Samples from collaborators originated in the United States, Italy and Spain and spanned both the acute and convalescent phases of COVID-19. The repertoires were released in a freely available public database meant as a resource for research on the immune response to SARS-CoV-2. Samples came from the ongoing ImmuneRACE study (first 160 participants) plus 1,254 subjects from 6 global collaborators. Where available, HLA class I and class II types were obtained from metadata supplied by the sample provider rather than from assay-based typing. Sample metadata almost always included a de-identified subject ID, COVID-19 status, age in years and sex. The prospective study material was composed of cDNA or gDNA derived from T cells, B-cell-depleted T cells, or PBMCs. Deeply sampled blood TCRbeta repertoires from subjects exposed to, actively infected with, or recovered from COVID-19 were included in the dataset.

There are 14 amino acids in the CDR3, from cysteine to phenylalanine inclusive. Just CDR3 DNA is preserved here, 42 bases in frame from base 1. The germline V gene supplies CDR1 MNHEY and CDR2 SVGAGI. V is cut back by 6 bases and J by 5 bases, with 5 bases in the junction unmatched. The immunoSEQ Assay, a bias-controlled multiplex PCR, was used to amplify TCRbeta CDR3 regions from genomic DNA. The study's own analysis went as follows. The number of nucleated cells in each sample was estimated by amplification of reference gene primers within the assay. Sequence reads were collapsed and filtered to measure the absolute abundance of every unique TCRbeta CDR3 rearrangement. For each sample, productive Simpson clonality was calculated as the square root of Simpson's diversity index across productive rearrangements. Sourced from immuneACCESS, this table was stored by TCRdb with only in-frame sequences that have V and J called. A share of the clones is absent; for the studies checked, an unresolved V gene accounts for under half, and the remainder has no known explanation. D and trimming come from the DNA, and the V and J calls and clone size come from that table. The sample includes fewer than 250,000 clones, with 90% to 95% observed a single time. The ten largest clonotypes hold 1.2% of the sample.

Whole blood was collected in K2EDTA tubes by collaborating institutions according to the institutions' own protocols. Collaborator samples were shipped for TCRbeta analysis as frozen whole blood, isolated PBMCs, or DNA extracted from either sample type. Beyond this particular receptor, the publication reports: Clinical and demographic metadata were provided uncurated, with the amount varying by source and participant.

On this clone: Its antigen specificity is not known. Base quality data are lacking; no much larger clone is found one base away.

Sequenced sample: peripheral blood. The receptor chain draws on TRBV6-5 and TRBJ1-4; TRBD1 matches 8 bases in the middle. The TCR comes from a man between 25 and 39 years old with acute or convalescent COVID-19. For the CDR3, the sequence is CASRTGAWNEKLFF. In nucleotide form, the sequence is TGTGCCAGCAGGACAGGGGCGTGGAATGAAAAACTGTTTTTT.